Below, 29 T cell receptor beta chains from the same sample are listed, as sequenced in a study of T cells expressing NK-cell markers. For each CDR3 protein, TCRdb gives one entry from its re-call of the 5' RACE reads, without DNA. This table holds about 300,000 distinct CDR3 sequences. The sample comprised blood T cells: a sorted CD56 or NKG2C T cell subset, CD4+ or CD8+ T cells, or bulk PBMC T cells (not recorded which). These receptors originate from a woman between 18 and 75 years old in good health.

V is TRBV5-1 and J is TRBJ2-1; TCRdb designates TRBD2, a call that cannot be tested without DNA. Looked up from germline, CDR1 is SGHRS and CDR2 is YFSETQ. This CDR3 has 15 amino acids. Here the CDR3 reads CASSLVLAGANEQFF.

The rearrangement uses TRBV29-1 and TRBJ1-1. From germline, CDR1 is SQVTM and CDR2 ANQGSEA. The CDR3 runs to 11 residues. The CDR3 reads CSAGGVTEAFF.

The V call is TRBV7-6, the J call TRBJ1-5. The germline V gene has CDR1 SGHVS and CDR2 FNYEAQ. This CDR3 contains 16 residues. The CDR3: CASSKTSYPIEEPQHF.

V and J are TRBV12-3 or TRBV12-4 and TRBJ1-2; TCRdb indicates TRBD1, and absent DNA this call remains unverified. This CDR3 spans 14 amino acids. CDR3 sequence reads: CASRSRGADYGYTF.

The chain uses TRBV7-9 and TRBJ2-7; TCRdb's assignment of TRBD1 cannot be checked, as there is no DNA. Per germline, CDR1 SEHNR and CDR2 FQNEAQ (reference sequence). The CDR3 runs 16 residues. This CDR3 is CASSLVGQGTSYEQYF.

The chain has TRBV3-1 and TRBJ2-7. This CDR3 has 13 residues. Germline CDR1 reads LGHDT; CDR2 reads YNNKEL (reference sequence). The chain's CDR3 is CASSQARAYEQYF.

The J gene is TRBJ1-5, the V gene TRBV20-1; TCRdb returns TRBD1, unconfirmable since there is no DNA. Germline CDR1 reads DFQATT; CDR2 reads SNEGSKA (reference sequence). The CDR3 has 13 amino acids. Here the CDR3 reads CSASGQSNQPQHF.

The V gene is TRBV6-2 or TRBV6-3, the J gene TRBJ1-5; with no DNA, the TCRdb D assignment of TRBD1 cannot be verified. Germline CDR1 and CDR2: MNHEY and SVGEGT. This CDR3 contains 15 residues. CDR3: CASSYVTGGNQPQHF.

The CDR3 here is CASSQASGRILARYEQYF. This sequence joins TRBV3-1 and TRBJ2-7; TCRdb proposes TRBD2, but this gene call is untestable without DNA. The CDR3 runs 18 residues. Germline assignment: CDR1 LGHDT and CDR2 YNNKEL (reference sequence).

The chain is built from TRBV6-1 and TRBJ1-4; TCRdb calls TRBD1, which cannot be checked without DNA. CDR1 and CDR2 (germline): MNHNS, SASEGT. CDR3 size: 13 residues. The CDR3 here is CASSRTANEKLFF.

This chain links TRBV28 with TRBJ1-2; TCRdb reports TRBD1, a call that lacks DNA to check it against. The CDR3 is made up of 15 amino acids. Germline CDR1 reads MDHEN; CDR2 reads SYDVKM. CDR3 sequence reads: CASSLVGGINYGYTF.

The V call is TRBV20-1, the J call TRBJ2-1; TCRdb selects TRBD2, and the lack of DNA leaves this call unchecked. This CDR3 contains 15 residues. Germline lookup yields CDR1 DFQATT and CDR2 SNEGSKA (reference sequence). The CDR3 sequence: CSARATGTSVREQFF.

This chain uses TRBV7-2 with TRBJ2-3; the D call from TCRdb, TRBD2, cannot be confirmed without DNA. Germline V lookup: CDR1 SGHTA, CDR2 FQGNSA. This CDR3 is built from 17 residues. The CDR3 here is CASSRGGLAGITDTQYF.

J is TRBJ2-1 and V is TRBV12-3 or TRBV12-4; TCRdb's D gene call, TRBD2, goes unchecked for lack of DNA. This CDR3 spans 12 amino acids. The CDR3 loop reads CASSFQTSEQFF.

The chain employs TRBV20-1 and TRBJ2-3; TCRdb returns TRBD1, unconfirmable since there is no DNA. The CDR3 spans 15 residues. Per germline, CDR1 DFQATT and CDR2 SNEGSKA (reference sequence). CDR3 in amino acids: CSARTSTNPGDTQYF.

CDR3 region: CASSPTRAGEKLFF. The chain uses TRBV5-4 and TRBJ1-4. CDR1 is SGHNT and CDR2 is YYREEE in the germline V gene (reference sequence). CDR3 length: 14 amino acids.

The chain joins TRBV20-1 to TRBJ2-2; TCRdb's D call, TRBD1, is unchecked because there is no DNA. Germline V CDR1 and CDR2: DFQATT, SNEGSKA (reference sequence). This CDR3 comprises 14 residues. The chain's CDR3 is CSAEDSKIGGELFF.

The CDR3 protein is CASSQGSLYGYTF. The V gene is TRBV12-3 or TRBV12-4, the J gene TRBJ1-2; TCRdb designates TRBD1, a call that cannot be tested without DNA. The CDR3 runs to 13 residues.

V usage is TRBV5-1 and J usage is TRBJ2-5; TCRdb's assignment of TRBD1 cannot be checked, as there is no DNA. The CDR3 has 14 residues. Germline V CDR1 and CDR2: SGHRS, YFSETQ. CDR3: CASSTRQGRKTQYF.

V gene TRBV6-5 combines with J gene TRBJ1-5. The CDR3 loop spans 14 amino acids. The germline V gene has CDR1 MNHEY and CDR2 SVGAGI. This chain's CDR3 is CASSSGSHNQPQHF.

V is TRBV28 and J is TRBJ2-3. The V gene's germline CDR1 is MDHEN and CDR2 SYDVKM. This CDR3 has 14 amino acids. CDR3 sequence: CASSFGTNTDTQYF.

The chain employs TRBV20-1 and TRBJ2-2; no DNA is available, so the TRBD1 call from TCRdb remains unchecked. Germline V lookup: CDR1 DFQATT, CDR2 SNEGSKA (reference sequence). This CDR3 is 15 amino acids long. The chain's CDR3 is CSARFGGASTGELFF.

This rearrangement joins TRBV5-5 to TRBJ2-1; TCRdb lists TRBD1, though no DNA is available to test this call. CDR3 length: 16 amino acids. CDR1 is SGHKS and CDR2 is YYEKEE in the germline V gene (reference sequence). CDR3 in amino acids: CASSLAADRPANEQFF.

V usage is TRBV5-4 and J usage is TRBJ2-2; there is no DNA to check the TCRdb D call of TRBD1. In germline, CDR1 is SGHNT, CDR2 YYREEE (reference sequence). The CDR3 consists of 15 residues. CDR3 region: CATTLGQFSIGELFF.

V and J are TRBV30 and TRBJ2-7; with no DNA, the TCRdb D assignment of TRBD2 cannot be verified. The CDR3 length is 15 residues. Germline V lookup: CDR1 GTSNPN, CDR2 SVGIG (reference sequence). CDR3 sequence: CAWSPLAGVSYEQYF.

This chain connects TRBV12-3 or TRBV12-4 to TRBJ1-2. The CDR3 consists of 13 residues. The CDR3 here is CASSHRGLYGYTF.

The CDR3: CASSSWERDTGELFF. The J gene is TRBJ2-2, the V gene TRBV12-3 or TRBV12-4; TCRdb's D gene call, TRBD1, goes unchecked for lack of DNA. The CDR3 spans 15 residues.

The rearrangement links TRBV7-3 to TRBJ2-3; absent DNA, TCRdb's TRBD2 call cannot be checked. Germline lookup yields CDR1 SGHTA and CDR2 FQGTGA. The CDR3 contains 13 residues. The chain's CDR3 is CASSSSPANTQYF.

The V call is TRBV5-1, the J call TRBJ2-2; without DNA, the TCRdb call of TRBD2 cannot be checked. The germline CDR1 and CDR2 sequences are SGHRS and YFSETQ. The CDR3 has 14 residues. The CDR3 is CASSSGLAVGELFF.